Below are 15 T cell receptor beta chains sequenced from a single sample in a study of blood T cells in healthy people across ages. For the second PCR, which ran for about 7 to 11 cycles, a sample-barcoded 5' primer and a J-beta primer mix were used. TCRdb re-called the 5' RACE reads with MiXCR, one entry per CDR3 protein. The sample includes approximately 900,000 distinct CDR3 sequences, around 29% seen only once; the top ten take 10% to 13%. In addition, the sample was reused for a study of T cells of mothers and their children.

Sequenced sample: blood. The receptors shown here come from a woman aged 40 to 49 in good health.

The chain joins TRBV15 to TRBJ2-7, with D unclear. Germline V lookup: CDR1 LNHNV, CDR2 YYDKDF (reference sequence). Trimming cost V 0 bases and J 2 bases, with 14 bases left between them. This CDR3 is built from 16 residues. The CDR3 here is CATSRDRGRPTYEQYF. The CDR3 bases are TGTGCCACCAGCAGAGATCGTGGACGGCCGACCTACGAGCAGTACTTC. Full variable domain (remainder filled in from reference TRBV15 and TRBJ2-7): DAMVIQNPRYQVTQFGKPVTLSCSQTLNHNVMYWYQQKSSQAPKLLFHYYDKDFNNEADTPDNFQSRRPNTSFCFLDIRSPGLGDTAMYLCATSRDRGRPTYEQYFGPGTRLTVT.

This clonotype was counted many times. The chain has TRBV5-6 and TRBJ2-5; D call uncertain. CDR1 is SGHDT, CDR2 YYEEEE, per germline. V was pared by 0 bases and J by 1 base, with 10 bases between. This CDR3 comprises 15 residues. The CDR3 region is CASSLDGSSQETQYF. The CDR3 DNA reads TGTGCCAGCAGCTTGGACGGGTCCAGCCAAGAGACCCAGTACTTC.

This clonotype was observed a few times. Being one base from a much bigger clone, this may be a read error. The gene calls are TRBV20-1 and TRBJ2-7, with 7 positions matching TRBD2. Trimming removed 5 bases from V and 2 bases from J; junction bases left unmatched: 3. Germline loops: CDR1 DFQATT, CDR2 SNEGSKA (reference sequence). The CDR3 has 12 residues. The CDR3 DNA is TGCAGTGCTCTCCGGGGGGCCTACGAGCAGTACTTC. This translates into CSALRGAYEQYF.

The V call is TRBV4-2, the J call TRBJ1-1; D unclear. The ends were cut back, 0 bases at V and 2 bases at J, with 10 bases in the middle. Looked up from germline, CDR1 is LGHNA and CDR2 is YNFKEQ. The CDR3 is made up of 15 amino acids. CDR3 nucleotides: TGTGCCAGCAGCCAAGATTTAGGACTAAACACTGAAGCTTTCTTT. Its protein product is CASSQDLGLNTEAFF.

A remark on this clonotype: A much larger clone sits a single nucleotide away, making a read error possible. This sequence joins TRBV20-1 and TRBJ2-5, with a weak D call TRBD2 (5 bases). With 3 bases removed from V and 11 bases from J, the gap between germline ends came to 10 bases. The CDR3 contains 10 residues. Looked up from germline, CDR1 is DFQATT and CDR2 is SNEGSKA (reference sequence). DNA of the CDR3: TGCAGTGCTAGCTGGTGGGAGCAGTACTTC. This codes for CSASWWEQYF.

V gene TRBV2 combines with J gene TRBJ2-3; 7 positions match TRBD2. The V segment lost 2 bases and the J segment 6 bases; nucleotides outside the gene matches: 14. This CDR3 is 17 amino acids long. Germline V gene sequence: CDR1 SNHLY, CDR2 FYNNEI. The CDR3 spells CASSEPPSGEPGDTQYF. For the CDR3, the DNA is TGTGCCAGCAGTGAACCCCCAAGCGGGGAACCCGGGGATACGCAGTATTTT.

The chain joins TRBV28 to TRBJ2-7; a weak D match, TRBD1 (5 bases). The CDR3 runs 13 residues. Germline lookup yields CDR1 MDHEN and CDR2 SYDVKM. V lost 11 bases and J lost 1, with 15 bases in between. CDR3 DNA: TGTGCCGACAGTCCCTCAGCATCCTACGAGCAGTACTTC. Translating it yields CADSPSASYEQYF.

The genes are TRBV28 and TRBJ2-5; 8 bases align to TRBD2. The CDR3 sequence is 13 residues long. Germline V CDR1 and CDR2: MDHEN, SYDVKM. The trim removed 10 bases at V and 5 bases at J, leaving 9 bases unmatched. The CDR3 bases are TGTGCCACCTCGGCGGGGGGCCGGGAGACCCAGTACTTC. Its translation: CATSAGGRETQYF.

This clonotype was detected only a few times. The chain employs TRBV3-1 and TRBJ2-1; 9 bases match TRBD2. The length of the CDR3 is 13 residues. Germline CDR1 and CDR2: LGHDT and YNNKEL (reference sequence). V dropped 5 bases and J dropped 7; count of bases not matched to a gene: 3. CDR3 in DNA: TGTGCCAGCAGCGGGACTAGCAGGAATGAGCAGTTCTTC. Translating gives CASSGTSRNEQFF.

This clonotype turned up a few times. The chain links TRBV24-1 to TRBJ2-1, with TRBD1 identical over 7 bases. The germline V gene has CDR1 KGHDR and CDR2 SFDVKD. This CDR3 comprises 13 residues. V trimming: 4 bases; J trimming: 9 bases; junction bases outside the gene matches: 5. CDR3 sequence (DNA): TGTGCCACCAGTGAAGCCCGACAGGGTGAGCAGTTCTTC. Its translation: CATSEARQGEQFF.

The rearrangement links TRBV28 to TRBJ1-2, with 9 bases lining up with TRBD1. With V trimmed by 5 bases and J by 3 bases, 7 bases remained unmatched. The CDR3 runs to 15 residues. Germline loops: CDR1 MDHEN, CDR2 SYDVKM. CDR3 sequence: CASSPETGGDYGYTF. The CDR3 DNA reads as TGTGCCAGCAGTCCCGAGACAGGGGGTGACTATGGCTACACCTTC.

This clonotype has more than one count but fewer than ten. The chain has TRBV7-2 and TRBJ1-5; 7 bases agree with TRBD1. Germline V gene lookup returns CDR1 SGHTA and CDR2 FQGNSA. The CDR3 loop spans 16 amino acids. Trimming at V came to 1 base and at J to 7 bases, leaving 10 bases not matched to a gene. CDR3 bases: TGTGCCAGCAGCTTAGAGACAGGGAGGATGAACCAGCCCCAGCATTTT. This encodes CASSLETGRMNQPQHF.

V and J are TRBV28 and TRBJ2-5; no firm D call. There are 12 residues in the CDR3. The germline CDR1 and CDR2 sequences are MDHEN and SYDVKM. Trimming stripped 3 bases from V and 13 bases from J, with 15 bases between. The CDR3 DNA reads TGTGCCAGCAGTTTTACCGCCTACGAGCTGTACTTC. It is translated as CASSFTAYELYF.

This chain connects TRBV5-1 to TRBJ2-5; 7 bases fit TRBD1. Trimming removed 3 bases from V and 11 bases from J; junction bases left unmatched: 16. Looked up from germline, CDR1 is SGHRS and CDR2 is YFSETQ. The CDR3 consists of 15 residues. CDR3 region: CASSWWDSSPYEQYF. CDR3 bases: TGCGCCAGCAGCTGGTGGGACAGTAGCCCCTATGAGCAGTACTTC.

Notes on this clonotype: At one of its ends the junction is not consistent with the germline gene, which may arise from a read error. J is TRBJ2-7 and V is TRBV6-2 or TRBV6-3; D ambiguous. The germline CDR1 and CDR2 sequences are MNHEY and SVGEGT. The CDR3 contains 14 residues. The CDR3 sequence: CASSYTLRPYERYF. The CDR3 region has the DNA TGTGCCAGCAGTTATACATTACGGCCCTACGAGCGGTACTTC.